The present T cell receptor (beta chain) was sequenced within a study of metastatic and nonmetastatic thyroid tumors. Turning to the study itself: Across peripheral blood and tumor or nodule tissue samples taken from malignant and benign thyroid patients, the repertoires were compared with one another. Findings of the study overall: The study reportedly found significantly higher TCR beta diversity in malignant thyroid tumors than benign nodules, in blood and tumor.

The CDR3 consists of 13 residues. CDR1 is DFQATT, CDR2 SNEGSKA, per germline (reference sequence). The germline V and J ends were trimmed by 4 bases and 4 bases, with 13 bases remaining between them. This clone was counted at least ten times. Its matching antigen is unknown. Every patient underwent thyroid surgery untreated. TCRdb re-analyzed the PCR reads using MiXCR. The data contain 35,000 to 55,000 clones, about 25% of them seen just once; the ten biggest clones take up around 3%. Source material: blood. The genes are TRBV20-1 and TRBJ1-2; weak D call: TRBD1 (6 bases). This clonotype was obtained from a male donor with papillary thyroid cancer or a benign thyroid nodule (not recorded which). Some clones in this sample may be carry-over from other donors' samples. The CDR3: CSANDRYTYGYTF. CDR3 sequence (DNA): TGCAGTGCTAACGACAGGTACACCTATGGCTACACCTTC.